This T cell receptor (beta chain) appears in the sequencing data of a study of blood T cell repertoires in COVID-19. Study-wide background: The United States, Italy and Spain supplied acute and convalescent COVID-19 samples.

Trimming at V came to 4 bases and at J to 9 bases, leaving 13 bases not matched to a gene. Germline CDR1 reads SGHRS; CDR2 reads YFSETQ. The CDR3 has 14 amino acids. Sequencing used immunoSEQ multiplex PCR; TCRdb keeps in-frame clones, though not all of them. The repertoire holds approximately 300,000 clones, approximately 90% seen once, with about 6% in the top ten. Enrolled through a virtual design, the participants were between roughly 18 and 90 years of age and came from 24 US areas. Two negative PCRs, clearance, or symptom resolution were required of recovered Cohort 3 donors. What was sequenced was PBMCs or T cells enriched from blood (not recorded which). This sequence was found in a woman aged 25 to 39 who had recovered from COVID-19. The chain employs TRBV5-1 and TRBJ2-7; 7 nucleotides agree with TRBD1. The DNA of the CDR3 is TGCGCCAGCAGCGTTGACAGGGCCCGGGACGGGCAGTACTTC. Protein sequence: CASSVDRARDGQYF.